This T cell receptor beta chain was sequenced during a study of cytomegalovirus exposure and HLA in healthy donors. Background on the study: Early released data had 80 million or so unique TCRs, all coming from HLA-typed donors.

Use of 60 Vbeta and 13 Jbeta primers characterized the PCR. Clones were sequenced by immunoSEQ multiplex PCR, and TCRdb holds only the in-frame ones, with some missing. This table holds tens of thousands of clones, approximately 80% found once. Sequenced input: PBMCs. This receptor was obtained from a female donor in good health and CMV-seronegative.

CDR3 amino acids: CASSVDSLNTEAFF. The DNA of the CDR3 is TGTGCCAGCAGTGTTGACAGCCTGAACACTGAAGCTTTCTTT. V is TRBV2 and J is TRBJ1-1; TRBD1 might be the D (5 bases). In germline, CDR1 is SNHLY, CDR2 FYNNEI. Trimming pared 4 bases from V and 0 bases from J, leaving 9 bases between. This CDR3 region has 14 residues.